These 24 T cell receptor beta chains share one sample of origin, sequenced in a study of blood T cell repertoires in COVID-19. Data came from immunoSEQ multiplex PCR; TCRdb stores just in-frame clones and leaves some out. The sample shows a few hundred thousand clones, 75% to 85% of them seen only once. Sequenced material: peripheral blood. The receptors were sampled from a man between 50 and 59 years old with active or convalescent COVID-19.

The gene calls are TRBV5-5 and TRBJ1-2; 8 bases are a match to TRBD1. Germline values: CDR1 SGHKS, CDR2 YYEKEE (reference sequence). CDR3 size: 15 residues. J was trimmed by 2 bases and V by 4 bases; bases with no gene match: 7. CDR3: CASSPQGASNYGYTF. The DNA for the CDR3 is TGTGCCAGCAGCCCCCAGGGGGCTTCGAACTATGGCTACACCTTC.

The V gene is TRBV6-5, the J gene TRBJ1-3, with 7 positions matching TRBD1. This CDR3 is built from 15 residues. V dropped 5 bases and J dropped 4; count of bases not matched to a gene: 8. From germline, CDR1 is MNHEY and CDR2 SVGAGI. The CDR3 here is CASSTTGVGGNTIYF. The CDR3 nucleotides read TGTGCCAGCAGTACCACAGGGGTGGGAGGAAACACCATATATTTT.

The rearrangement uses TRBV18 and TRBJ1-1; 10 bases agree with TRBD1. From germline, CDR1 is KGHSH and CDR2 LQKENI. CDR3 size: 14 residues. V shed 4 bases, J shed 4 bases, and the junction held 3 bases outside the gene matches. CDR3 sequence reads: CASSLRTGGTEAFF. CDR3 coding DNA: TGTGCCAGCTCACTCCGGACAGGGGGCACTGAAGCTTTCTTT.

The rearrangement links TRBV5-1 to TRBJ2-5, with TRBD1 matching over 11 bases. The CDR3 spans 15 residues. The germline V gene has CDR1 SGHRS and CDR2 YFSETQ. J gave up 5 bases and V 1 base, and 4 bases lay outside the gene matches. CDR3 sequence: CASSLMDRGRETQYF. CDR3 in DNA: TGCGCCAGCAGCTTGATGGACAGGGGGCGGGAGACCCAGTACTTC.

J is TRBJ2-7 and V is TRBV9; D unresolved. The CDR3 is 14 amino acids. Between the trimmed V and J ends, which lost 0 bases and 2 bases, there was a span of 9 bases. Looked up from germline, CDR1 is SGDLS and CDR2 is YYNGEE. The CDR3 reads CASSVDPQTYEQYF. Written as DNA, the CDR3 is TGTGCCAGCAGCGTAGATCCACAGACCTACGAGCAGTACTTC.

The V and J genes are TRBV7-9 and TRBJ2-3; TRBD2 matches 9 bases. The CDR3 length is 17 residues. In germline, CDR1 is SEHNR, CDR2 FQNEAQ (reference sequence). Trimming took 4 bases from V and 3 from J; bases not matched to a gene: 11. Here the CDR3 reads CASSSYSGRGPTDTQYF. For the CDR3, the DNA is TGTGCCAGCAGCTCATATAGCGGGAGAGGCCCAACAGATACGCAGTATTTT.

The V gene is TRBV9, the J gene TRBJ1-4; 11 nucleotides match TRBD1. This CDR3 spans 16 amino acids. Germline lookup yields CDR1 SGDLS and CDR2 YYNGEE. J gave up 8 bases and V 2 bases, and 8 bases lay outside the gene matches. CDR3 sequence reads: CASSVGQGEGVEKLFF. The CDR3 bases are TGTGCCAGCAGCGTGGGACAGGGGGAAGGTGTGGAAAAACTGTTTTTT.

This sequence joins TRBV7-9 and TRBJ2-7; 9 bases line up with TRBD2. V shed 6 bases, J shed 4 bases, and the junction held 7 bases outside the gene matches. The CDR3 runs 14 residues. Germline CDR1 and CDR2: SEHNR and FQNEAQ (reference sequence). DNA for the CDR3: TGTGCCAGCAGGATAGCGGGAGAGTCGTACGAGCAGTACTTC. As protein: CASRIAGESYEQYF.

This clone has only a few counts. The CDR3, as DNA: TGTGCCAGCAGCATCCGGGATTATGGCTACACCTTC. Amino acids: CASSIRDYGYTF. The rearrangement links TRBV5-6 to TRBJ1-2; D is unclear. CDR1 SGHDT and CDR2 YYEEEE come from the germline V gene. With 4 bases removed from V and 5 bases from J, the gap between germline ends came to 9 bases. The length of the CDR3 is 12 residues. Full variable domain (missing parts from reference TRBV5-6 and TRBJ1-2): DAGVTQSPTHLIKTRGQQVTLRCSPKSGHDTVSWYQQALGQGPQFIFQYYEEEERQRGNFPDRFSGHQFPNYSSELNVNALLLGDSALYLCASSIRDYGYTFGSGTRLTVV.

This clone was recorded a few times. The chain links TRBV7-9 to TRBJ2-7; 11 bases match TRBD2. The CDR3 extends over 15 amino acids. The germline CDR1 and CDR2 sequences are SEHNR and FQNEAQ (reference sequence). V trimming: 4 bases; J trimming: 6 bases; junction bases outside the gene matches: 8. CDR3 DNA: TGTGCCAGCAGCTCGTTAGCGGGAGGGCGGGGCGAGCAGTACTTC. Protein: CASSSLAGGRGEQYF.

V usage is TRBV21-1 and J usage is TRBJ2-4; whether TRBD1, the table's D call, matches the DNA was not checked. TRBV21-1 is a known pseudogene. This CDR3 contains 19 residues. The CDR3 DNA follows: TGTGCCAGCAGCAAAGTGGCAGGGCTGGCGGTCAAGGCCAAAAACATTCAGTACTTC. This sequence encodes CASSKVAGLAVKAKNIQYF.

The gene calls are TRBV2 and TRBJ1-1; the D is unclear. This CDR3 has 12 residues. Trimming left V 9 bases short and J 3 bases short, with 11 bases between. Germline CDR1 is SNHLY and CDR2 is FYNNEI. The CDR3 region has the DNA TGTGCCAGAGACAAAGGTTACACTGAAGCTTTCTTT. It codes for CARDKGYTEAFF.

This clone was counted a few times. The chain joins TRBV2 to TRBJ1-2; D is undetermined. The CDR3 has 12 residues. V lost 6 bases to trimming and J lost 7 bases, with 12 bases between them. The V gene's germline CDR1 is SNHLY and CDR2 FYNNEI. The chain's CDR3 is CASSAIIVGYTF. DNA of the CDR3: TGTGCCAGCAGCGCAATAATAGTTGGCTACACCTTC. The variable domain in full, completed from reference TRBV2 and TRBJ1-2, reads EPEVTQTPSHQVTQMGQEVILRCVPISNHLYFYWYRQILGQKVEFLVSFYNNEISEKSEIFDDQFSVERPDGSNFTLKIRSTKLEDSAMYFCASSAIIVGYTFGSGTRLTVV.

This clone was seen only once. The chain carries TRBV16 and TRBJ2-1; D is undetermined. The CDR3 is 13 residues long. Germline values: CDR1 KGHSY, CDR2 FQNENV. Trimming pared 2 bases from V and 8 bases from J, leaving 10 bases between. The CDR3: CASSQGSLDEQFF. The CDR3 DNA reads as TGTGCCAGCAGCCAAGGCTCGTTGGATGAGCAGTTCTTC.

The chain combines TRBV3-1 (or the pseudogene TRBV3-2) with TRBJ2-7; a possible D gene is TRBD2 (5 bases). Germline loops: CDR1 LGHDT, CDR2 YNNKEL (reference sequence). Trimming shortened V by 5 bases and J by 3 bases, and 14 bases separated the two germline ends. The CDR3 runs to 14 residues. The CDR3 nucleotides read TGTGCCAGCAGCGCCTCTACCGGGGACTACGAGCAGTACTTC. Encoded protein: CASSASTGDYEQYF.

To note about this clone: A junction boundary mismatches the germline segment, possibly from a read error. This rearrangement joins TRBV6-1 to TRBJ2-7; 7 nucleotides match TRBD2. Germline loops: CDR1 MNHNS, CDR2 SASEGT. The CDR3 runs 11 residues. CDR3 in amino acids: CASSELGGDVF. DNA of the CDR3: TGTGCCAGCAGTGAGTTGGGGGGGGATGTCTTC.

This clone appeared many times. The chain links TRBV5-1 to TRBJ1-4, with TRBD1 identical over 7 bases. Germline V gives CDR1 SGHRS, CDR2 YFSETQ. The CDR3 consists of 18 residues. V lost 2 bases, J lost 10 bases, and 20 bases stayed unmatched. CDR3 amino acids: CASSFLSPTGDGPSKLFF. The CDR3 DNA is TGCGCCAGCAGCTTTTTGTCCCCTACAGGGGATGGGCCGTCAAAACTGTTTTTT. The complete variable domain, with remaining parts taken from reference TRBV5-1 and TRBJ1-4, reads KAGVTQTPRYLIKTRGQQVTLSCSPISGHRSVSWYQQTPGQGLQFLFEYFSETQRNKGNFPGRFSGRQFSNSRSEMNVSTLELGDSALYLCASSFLSPTGDGPSKLFFGSGTQLSVL.

A single count supports this clone. The rearrangement links TRBV5-1 to TRBJ2-2, with D tentatively TRBD1 (6 bases). In germline, CDR1 is SGHRS, CDR2 YFSETQ. The V and J ends lost 0 bases and 5 bases respectively, with 14 bases between them. CDR3 length: 16 residues. The CDR3 bases are TGCGCCAGCAGCTTGGCCAAGGCTGGACAGACCGGGGAGCTGTTTTTT. It yields the protein CASSLAKAGQTGELFF.

This chain connects TRBV9 to TRBJ2-1; 7 positions agree with TRBD2. The CDR3 has 15 residues. Losses at the gene ends were 0 bases for V and 5 bases for J; bases not matched to a gene: 5. Germline CDR1 and CDR2: SGDLS and YYNGEE. The CDR3 region has the DNA TGTGCCAGCAGCGTAGGGCTAGCGGATAACAATGAGCAGTTCTTC. Translating it yields CASSVGLADNNEQFF.

The V and J genes are TRBV28 and TRBJ1-2; TRBD1 agrees at 10 bases. V was clipped by 6 bases and J by 7 bases; unmatched bases: 8. The CDR3 has 14 residues. The V gene's germline CDR1 is MDHEN and CDR2 SYDVKM. The CDR3 DNA follows: TGTGCCAGCAGGACGACAGGGGGCGCGTTTGGCTACACCTTC. It codes for CASRTTGGAFGYTF.

J is TRBJ1-1 and V is TRBV28; unclear D gene. The length of the CDR3 is 14 residues. Trimming cost V 9 bases and J 1 base, with 15 bases left between them. Looked up from germline, CDR1 is MDHEN and CDR2 is SYDVKM. CDR3 DNA sequence: TGTGCCAGTGGCGGACGTGGGAGGAACACTGAAGCTTTCTTT. It encodes CASGGRGRNTEAFF.

The DNA for the CDR3 is TGTGCCAGTACTCTTCTGGGGAGTTATGGCTACACCTTC. Amino acids: CASTLLGSYGYTF. The V and J genes are TRBV19 and TRBJ1-2; D is undetermined. CDR1 is LNHDA, CDR2 SQIVND, per germline (reference sequence). The CDR3 totals 13 residues. The V gene lost 7 bases and the J gene lost 5 bases, with 14 bases spanning the gap.

In nucleotides, the CDR3 is TGTGCCAGTTGGACTAGCGGGTACGAGCAGTACTTC. This translates into CASWTSGYEQYF. This chain uses TRBV6-6 with TRBJ2-7, with 11 positions matching TRBD2. Trimming took 9 bases from V and 4 from J; bases not matched to a gene: 2. From germline, CDR1 is MNHNY and CDR2 SVGAGI (reference sequence). This CDR3 is built from 12 residues.

The chain links TRBV7-6 to TRBJ1-1; tentative D call: TRBD1 (6 bases). This CDR3 is 16 amino acids long. CDR1 is SGHVS and CDR2 is FNYEAQ in the germline V gene. V was trimmed by 0 bases and J by 1 base, leaving 12 bases between them. Here the CDR3 reads CASSLARGQQNTEAFF. For the CDR3, the DNA is TGTGCCAGCAGCTTAGCGCGTGGACAGCAGAACACTGAAGCTTTCTTT. Using reference TRBV7-6 and TRBJ1-1 for the parts outside the CDR3, the full variable domain is GAGVSQSPRYKVTKRGQDVALRCDPISGHVSLYWYRQALGQGPEFLTYFNYEAQQDKSGLPNDRFSAERPEGSISTLTIQRTEQRDSAMYRCASSLARGQQNTEAFFGQGTRLTVV.